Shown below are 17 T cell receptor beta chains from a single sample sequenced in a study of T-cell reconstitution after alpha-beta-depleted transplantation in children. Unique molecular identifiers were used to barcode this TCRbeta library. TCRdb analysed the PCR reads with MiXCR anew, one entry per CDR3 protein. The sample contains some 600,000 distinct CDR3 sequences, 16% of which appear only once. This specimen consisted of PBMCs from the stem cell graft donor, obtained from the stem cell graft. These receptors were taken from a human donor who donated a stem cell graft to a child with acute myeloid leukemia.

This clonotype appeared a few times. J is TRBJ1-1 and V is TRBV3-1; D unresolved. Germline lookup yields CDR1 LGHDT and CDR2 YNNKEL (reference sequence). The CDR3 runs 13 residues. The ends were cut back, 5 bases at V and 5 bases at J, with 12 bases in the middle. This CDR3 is CASSIRQETEAFF. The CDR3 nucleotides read TGTGCCAGCAGCATCCGTCAGGAAACTGAAGCTTTCTTT.

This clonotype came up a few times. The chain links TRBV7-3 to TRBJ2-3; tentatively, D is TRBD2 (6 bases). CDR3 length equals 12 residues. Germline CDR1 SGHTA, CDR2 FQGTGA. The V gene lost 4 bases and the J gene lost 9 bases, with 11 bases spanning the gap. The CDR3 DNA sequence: TGTGCCAGCAGCTCGACGGAGGGGACGCAGTATTTT. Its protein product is CASSSTEGTQYF.

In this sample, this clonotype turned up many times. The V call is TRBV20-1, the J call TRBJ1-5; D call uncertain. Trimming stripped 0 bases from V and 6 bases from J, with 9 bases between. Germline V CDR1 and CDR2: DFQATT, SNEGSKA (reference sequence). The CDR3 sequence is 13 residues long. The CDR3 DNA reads TGCAGTGCTAGAGATCAATCGGGTCAGCCCCAGCATTTT. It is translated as CSARDQSGQPQHF.

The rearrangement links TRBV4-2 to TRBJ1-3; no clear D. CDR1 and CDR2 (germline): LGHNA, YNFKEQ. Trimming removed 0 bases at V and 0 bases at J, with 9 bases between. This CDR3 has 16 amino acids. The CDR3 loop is CASSQDFRDSGNTIYF. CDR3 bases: TGTGCCAGCAGCCAAGATTTCCGGGACTCTGGAAACACCATATATTTT.

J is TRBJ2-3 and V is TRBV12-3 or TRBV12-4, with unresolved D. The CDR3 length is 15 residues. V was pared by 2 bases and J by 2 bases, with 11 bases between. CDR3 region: CASSLRSTVTDTQYF. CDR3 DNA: TGTGCCAGCAGTTTACGCTCAACAGTCACAGATACGCAGTATTTT.

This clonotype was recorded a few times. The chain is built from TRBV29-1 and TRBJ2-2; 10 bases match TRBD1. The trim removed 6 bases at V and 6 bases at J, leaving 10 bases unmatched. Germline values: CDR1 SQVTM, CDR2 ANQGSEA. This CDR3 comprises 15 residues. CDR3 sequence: CSVAEGTGVPGELFF. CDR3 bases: TGCAGCGTGGCCGAAGGGACAGGGGTACCCGGGGAGCTGTTTTTT.

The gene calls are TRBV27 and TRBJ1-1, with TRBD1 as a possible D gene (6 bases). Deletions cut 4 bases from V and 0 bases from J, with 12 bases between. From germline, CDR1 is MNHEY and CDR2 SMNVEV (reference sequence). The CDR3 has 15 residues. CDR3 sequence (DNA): TGTGCCAGCAGTTCCCCAAACAGGGTGAACACTGAAGCTTTCTTT. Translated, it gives CASSSPNRVNTEAFF.

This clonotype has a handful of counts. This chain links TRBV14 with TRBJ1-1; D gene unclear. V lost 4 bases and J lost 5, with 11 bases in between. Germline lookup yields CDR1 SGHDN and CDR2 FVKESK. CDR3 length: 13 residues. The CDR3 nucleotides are TGTGCCAGCAGCCTGCAAGCGGAAACTGAAGCTTTCTTT. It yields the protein CASSLQAETEAFF.

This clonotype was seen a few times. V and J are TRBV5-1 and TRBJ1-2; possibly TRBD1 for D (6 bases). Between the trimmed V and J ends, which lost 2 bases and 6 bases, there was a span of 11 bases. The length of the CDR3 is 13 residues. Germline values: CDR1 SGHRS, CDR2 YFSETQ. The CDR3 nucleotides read TGCGCCAGCAGCTTTAACTACAGGGATGGCTACACCTTC. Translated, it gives CASSFNYRDGYTF.

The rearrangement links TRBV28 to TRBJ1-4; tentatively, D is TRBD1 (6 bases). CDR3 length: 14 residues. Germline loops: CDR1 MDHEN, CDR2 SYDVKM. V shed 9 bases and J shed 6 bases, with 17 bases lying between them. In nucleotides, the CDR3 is TGTGCCAGTGCTCTGGACAGCAACGATGAAAAACTGTTTTTT. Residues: CASALDSNDEKLFF.

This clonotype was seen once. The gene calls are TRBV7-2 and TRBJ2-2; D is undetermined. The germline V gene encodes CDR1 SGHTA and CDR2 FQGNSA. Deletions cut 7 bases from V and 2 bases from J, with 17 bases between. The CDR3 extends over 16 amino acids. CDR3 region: CASTFRHGPNTGELFF. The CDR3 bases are TGTGCCAGCACCTTTCGTCATGGCCCCAACACCGGGGAGCTGTTTTTT.

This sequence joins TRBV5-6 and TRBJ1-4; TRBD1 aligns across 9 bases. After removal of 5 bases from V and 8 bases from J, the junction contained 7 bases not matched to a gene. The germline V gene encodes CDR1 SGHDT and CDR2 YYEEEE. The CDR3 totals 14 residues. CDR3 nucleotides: TGTGCCAGCAGTCCACAGGGGGCCGGAGAAAAACTGTTTTTT. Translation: CASSPQGAGEKLFF.

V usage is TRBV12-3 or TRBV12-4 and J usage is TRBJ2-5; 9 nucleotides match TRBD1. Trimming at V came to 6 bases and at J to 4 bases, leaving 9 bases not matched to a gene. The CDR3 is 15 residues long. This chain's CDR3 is CASSPPGQGSETQYF. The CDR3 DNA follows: TGTGCCAGCAGCCCCCCGGGACAGGGATCAGAGACCCAGTACTTC.

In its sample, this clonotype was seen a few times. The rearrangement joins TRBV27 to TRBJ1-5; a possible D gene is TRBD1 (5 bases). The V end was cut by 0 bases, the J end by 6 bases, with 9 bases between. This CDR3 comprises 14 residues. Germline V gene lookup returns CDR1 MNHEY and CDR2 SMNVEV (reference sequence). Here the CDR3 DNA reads TGTGCCAGCAGTTTATCCCCGACAGTTCAGCCCCAGCATTTT. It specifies CASSLSPTVQPQHF.

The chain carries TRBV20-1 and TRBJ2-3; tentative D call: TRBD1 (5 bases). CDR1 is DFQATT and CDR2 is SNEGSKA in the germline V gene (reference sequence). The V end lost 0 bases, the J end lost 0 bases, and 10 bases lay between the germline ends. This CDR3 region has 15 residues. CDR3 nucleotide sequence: TGCAGTGCTAGAGATCTAGGGGCGAGCACAGATACGCAGTATTTT. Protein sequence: CSARDLGASTDTQYF.

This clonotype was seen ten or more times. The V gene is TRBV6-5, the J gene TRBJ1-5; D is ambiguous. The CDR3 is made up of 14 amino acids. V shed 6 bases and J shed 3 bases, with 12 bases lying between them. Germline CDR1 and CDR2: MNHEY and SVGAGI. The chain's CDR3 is CASSPGSDNQPQHF. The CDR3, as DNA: TGTGCCAGCAGCCCAGGTAGCGACAATCAGCCCCAGCATTTT.

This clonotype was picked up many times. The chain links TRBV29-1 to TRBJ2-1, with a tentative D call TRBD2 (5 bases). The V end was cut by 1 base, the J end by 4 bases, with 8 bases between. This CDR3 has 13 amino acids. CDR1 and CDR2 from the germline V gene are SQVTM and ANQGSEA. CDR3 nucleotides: TGCAGCGTTGAAGGTCGCGGGTACAATGAGCAGTTCTTC. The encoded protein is CSVEGRGYNEQFF.